This T cell receptor beta chain was observed in a study of blood T cell repertoires in COVID-19. Study as a whole: Samples representing acute and convalescent COVID-19 were sourced from the United States, Italy and Spain. T cells, B-cell-depleted T cells, or PBMCs provided the cDNA or gDNA that served as material.

The CDR3 has 15 amino acids. Trimming cost V 0 bases and J 0 bases, with 9 bases left between them. The germline V gene has CDR1 LNHNV and CDR2 YYDKDF (reference sequence). In the authors' methods: Reference gene primer amplification gave estimated nucleated cell counts. TCRdb keeps only in-frame clones here, not all; method: immunoSEQ multiplex PCR. V, J and clone size are taken as reported in that table, and D and trimming were inferred from the DNA itself. The table shows approximately 97,000 clones, with approximately 92% occurring only once. This sequence joins TRBV15 and TRBJ2-7, with a tentative D call TRBD2 (6 bases). Sequencing was performed on peripheral blood. The TCR sequence derives from a man between 18 and 29 years old with acute or convalescent COVID-19. Written as DNA, the CDR3 is TGTGCCACCAGCAGAGAAGCGGGCCACTCCTACGAGCAGTACTTC. This sequence encodes CATSREAGHSYEQYF.